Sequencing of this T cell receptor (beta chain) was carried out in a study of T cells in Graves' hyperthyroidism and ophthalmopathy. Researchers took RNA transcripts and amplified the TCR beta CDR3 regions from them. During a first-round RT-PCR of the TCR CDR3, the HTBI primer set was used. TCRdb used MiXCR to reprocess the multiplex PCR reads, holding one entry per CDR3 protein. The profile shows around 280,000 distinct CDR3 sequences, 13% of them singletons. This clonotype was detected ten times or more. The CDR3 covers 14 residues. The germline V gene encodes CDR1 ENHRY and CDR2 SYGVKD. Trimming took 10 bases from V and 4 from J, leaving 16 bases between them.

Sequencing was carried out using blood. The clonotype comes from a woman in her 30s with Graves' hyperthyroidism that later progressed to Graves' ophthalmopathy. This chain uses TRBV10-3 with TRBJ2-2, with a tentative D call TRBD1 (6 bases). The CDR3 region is CATSLTGLTGELFF. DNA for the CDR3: TGTGCCACCTCACTTACAGGGCTCACCGGGGAGCTGTTTTTT.